The source of this T cell receptor beta chain is a study of blood T cell repertoires in COVID-19. Study background: COVID-19 samples from acute and convalescent phases originated in the United States, Italy and Spain. T cells, B-cell-depleted T cells, or PBMCs provided the cDNA or gDNA that served as material.

This clone was counted a few times. The CDR3 has 13 residues. V was pared by 3 bases and J by 4 bases, with 10 bases between. Followed longitudinally, the Seattle patients had been enrolled during active infection. The authors' processing: The assay estimated nucleated cells by amplifying reference gene primers. Generated by immunoSEQ multiplex PCR, the TCRdb table keeps only in-frame clones and is missing some. V, J and clone size are taken as reported in that table, and D and trimming were inferred from the DNA itself. The sample yields 98,000 or so clones, approximately 91% seen once. The chain has TRBV12-3 or TRBV12-4 and TRBJ2-7, with D hard to call. Specimen: peripheral blood. This TCR was recovered from a man aged 60 to 75 with COVID-19, enrolled during active disease. The CDR3 loop reads CASSFRRRYEQYF. CDR3 in DNA: TGTGCCAGCAGTTTTCGCAGGCGATACGAGCAGTACTTC.